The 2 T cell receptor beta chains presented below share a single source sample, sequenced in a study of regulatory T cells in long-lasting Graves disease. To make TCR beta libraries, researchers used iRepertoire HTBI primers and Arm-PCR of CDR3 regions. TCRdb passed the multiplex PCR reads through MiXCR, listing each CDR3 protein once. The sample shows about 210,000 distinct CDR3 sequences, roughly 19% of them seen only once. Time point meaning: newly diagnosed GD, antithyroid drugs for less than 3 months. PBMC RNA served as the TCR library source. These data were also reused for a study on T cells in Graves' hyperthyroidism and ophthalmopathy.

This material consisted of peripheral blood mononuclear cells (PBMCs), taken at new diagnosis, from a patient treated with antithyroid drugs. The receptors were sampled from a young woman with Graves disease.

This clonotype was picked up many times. The CDR3 nucleotides are TGTGCCAGCAGTACCCGGGCAGGGGCAGCTACGTTTAATGAAAAACTGTTTTTT. Translation gives CASSTRAGAATFNEKLFF. The rearrangement links TRBV6-1 to TRBJ1-4; perhaps TRBD1 as D (6 bases). Trimming pared 5 bases from V and 4 bases from J, leaving 23 bases between. This CDR3 has 18 amino acids. Per the germline V gene, CDR1 is MNHNS and CDR2 is SASEGT.

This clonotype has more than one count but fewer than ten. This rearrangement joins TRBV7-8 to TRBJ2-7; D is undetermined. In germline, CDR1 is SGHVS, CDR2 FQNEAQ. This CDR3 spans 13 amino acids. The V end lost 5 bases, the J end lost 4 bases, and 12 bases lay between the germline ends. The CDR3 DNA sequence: TGTGCCAGCAGCCTCAGACGGGTGTACGAGCAGTACTTC. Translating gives CASSLRRVYEQYF.